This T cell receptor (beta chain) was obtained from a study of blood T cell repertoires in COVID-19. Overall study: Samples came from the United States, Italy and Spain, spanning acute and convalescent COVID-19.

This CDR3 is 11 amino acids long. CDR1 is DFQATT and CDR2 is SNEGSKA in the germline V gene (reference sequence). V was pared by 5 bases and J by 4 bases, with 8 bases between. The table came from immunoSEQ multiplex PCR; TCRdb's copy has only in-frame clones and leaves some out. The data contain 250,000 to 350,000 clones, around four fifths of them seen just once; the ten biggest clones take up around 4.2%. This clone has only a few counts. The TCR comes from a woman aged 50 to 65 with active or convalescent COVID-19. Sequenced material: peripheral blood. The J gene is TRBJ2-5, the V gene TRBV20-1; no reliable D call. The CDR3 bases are TGCAGTGCTTTCCCCTCAGAGACCCAGTACTTC. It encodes CSAFPSETQYF.